This TCR beta chain was identified during a study of CD8 T cells in Susac syndrome. Overall study findings and caveats: As the study acknowledged, the number of individuals who were part of its TCR sequencing and HLA analysis was relatively small.

Reverse transcription of about 0.5 to 1 ug RNA was carried out with random hexamers. MiXCR, run by TCRdb on the immunoSEQ multiplex PCR reads, gives a single entry per CDR3 protein. The sample holds hundreds of thousands of distinct CDR3 sequences; just over 90% are singletons and the top ten take 0.065% to 0.08%. CDR3 length: 17 amino acids. Looked up from germline, CDR1 is MGHDK and CDR2 is SYGVNS. V was pared by 2 bases and J by 6 bases, with 11 bases of the junction left unmatched. Blood CD8+ and CD4+ T cells underwent high-throughput TCR beta sequencing. Worth noting for this clonotype: Its antigen is currently unknown.

The chain joins TRBV25-1 to TRBJ2-1, with 9 bases that match TRBD1. The sequenced sample was CD4+ T cells from PBMCs. This receptor was identified in a human donor with multiple sclerosis. DNA for the CDR3: TGTGCCAGCAGTGAAATTCACCGGGACAGGGTCCCCAATGAGCAGTTCTTC. It translates to CASSEIHRDRVPNEQFF.